This T cell receptor beta chain was sequenced for a study of lymphopenia after photon versus proton radiotherapy. General study results and limits: Better survival with proton therapy was suggested as possible, not demonstrated. Proton therapy kept repertoires fairly stable, unlike photons, which gained effector/memory cells.

Germline V CDR1 and CDR2: SGHDN, FVKESK. The length of the CDR3 is 14 residues. The V and J ends lost 6 bases and 0 bases, in that order; junction bases with no gene match: 4. Clones were read by immunoSEQ multiplex PCR, and TCRdb kept only the in-frame ones, dropping some. The sample records 150,000 to 200,000 clones, more than 85% being singletons. A remark on this clone: Its target is not known.

The specimen comprised peripheral blood, sampled from a patient treated with photon-based radiotherapy. V gene TRBV14 combines with J gene TRBJ2-7, with 8 bases identical to TRBD1. The origin of this receptor is a middle-aged man with gastric cancer. CDR3 DNA: TGTGCCAGCAGAAGGACAGGGACCTCCTACGAGCAGTACTTC. It codes for CASRRTGTSYEQYF.